This T cell receptor (beta chain) derives from a study of T cells after yellow fever vaccination. This clonotype was counted at least ten times. Using its own MiXCR run on the 5' RACE reads, TCRdb lists one record per CDR3 protein. The sample holds hundreds of thousands of distinct CDR3 sequences, roughly 17% seen once. V lost 3 bases, J lost 8 bases, and 6 bases stayed unmatched. This CDR3 region has 14 residues. Germline CDR1 reads DFQATT; CDR2 reads SNEGSKA (reference sequence). This sequence was found in a man aged 18 to 29 who received the YFV17D yellow fever vaccine. The rearrangement joins TRBV20-1 to TRBJ1-6, with 8 bases matching TRBD1. The input for sequencing was PBMCs, taken 5 to 6 days after the first yellow fever vaccination. This chain's CDR3 is CSARGTGGDSPLHF. In nucleotides, the CDR3 is TGCAGTGCTAGGGGAACAGGGGGAGATTCACCCCTCCACTTT.